These 4 T cell receptor beta chains were sequenced from one sample in a study of blood T cell repertoires in COVID-19. Only in-frame clones appear in the TCRdb table, and some are missing; sequencing was by immunoSEQ multiplex PCR. The data show roughly 180,000 clones, 94% seen once. Sequencing used peripheral blood. The receptor source for this set is a man aged 25 to 40 with COVID-19, enrolled during active disease.

The genes are TRBV27 and TRBJ1-1; 9 nucleotides agree with TRBD1. Per the germline V gene, CDR1 is MNHEY and CDR2 is SMNVEV (reference sequence). This CDR3 comprises 15 residues. The V and J ends lost 7 bases and 4 bases, in that order; junction bases with no gene match: 10. This chain's CDR3 is CASKGTGLGRTEAFF. The DNA of the CDR3 is TGTGCCAGCAAAGGGACAGGGCTCGGGCGCACTGAAGCTTTCTTT.

The chain links TRBV18 to TRBJ2-7; the match to TRBD1 covers 9 bases. J lost 3 bases, V lost 4 bases, and 4 bases had no gene match. The CDR3 totals 14 residues. Germline V gene data show CDR1 as KGHSH and CDR2 as LQKENI. The chain's CDR3 is CASSLTGGVYEQYF. The CDR3 DNA reads TGTGCCAGCTCACTAACAGGGGGCGTCTACGAGCAGTACTTC. Filled out from reference TRBV18 and TRBJ2-7, the complete variable domain reads NAGVMQNPRHLVRRRGQEARLRCSPMKGHSHVYWYRQLPEEGLKFMVYLQKENIIDESGMPKERFSAEFPKEGPSILRIQQVVRGDSAAYFCASSLTGGVYEQYFGPGTRLTVT.

This sequence joins TRBV24-1 and TRBJ2-2; D uncertain. Per germline, CDR1 KGHDR and CDR2 SFDVKD. Trimming pared 5 bases from V and 3 bases from J, leaving 3 bases between. The CDR3 length is 12 residues. The CDR3 protein is CATSAYTGELFF. In DNA form, the CDR3 reads TGTGCCACCAGTGCCTACACCGGGGAGCTGTTTTTT.

This sequence joins TRBV19 and TRBJ1-4, with D possibly TRBD1 on 5 matching bases. The CDR3 is made up of 16 amino acids. The V gene's germline CDR1 is LNHDA and CDR2 SQIVND (reference sequence). V was clipped by 7 bases and J by 0 bases, with 15 bases between them. CDR3 DNA: TGTGCCAGTACCCGGGGGGTATCAGCAACTAATGAAAAACTGTTTTTT. It encodes CASTRGVSATNEKLFF.